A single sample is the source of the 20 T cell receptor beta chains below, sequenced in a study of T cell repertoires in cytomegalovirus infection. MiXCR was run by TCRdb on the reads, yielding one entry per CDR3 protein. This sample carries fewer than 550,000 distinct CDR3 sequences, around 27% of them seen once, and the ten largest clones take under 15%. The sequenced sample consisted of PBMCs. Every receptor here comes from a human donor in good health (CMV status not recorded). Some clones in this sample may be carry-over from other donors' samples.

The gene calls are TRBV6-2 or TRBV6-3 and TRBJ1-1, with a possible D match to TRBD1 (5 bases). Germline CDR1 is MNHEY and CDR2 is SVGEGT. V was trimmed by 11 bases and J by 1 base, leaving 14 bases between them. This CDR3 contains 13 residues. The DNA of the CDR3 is TGTGCCGGTGCGGCAAGGGGGAACACTGAAGCTTTCTTT. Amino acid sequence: CAGAARGNTEAFF.

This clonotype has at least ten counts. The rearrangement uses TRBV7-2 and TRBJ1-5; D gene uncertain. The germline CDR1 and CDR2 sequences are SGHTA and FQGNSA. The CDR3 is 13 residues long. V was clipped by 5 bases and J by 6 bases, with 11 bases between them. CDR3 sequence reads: CASSRGVGQPQHF. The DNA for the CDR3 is TGTGCCAGCAGCCGCGGTGTAGGTCAGCCCCAGCATTTT.

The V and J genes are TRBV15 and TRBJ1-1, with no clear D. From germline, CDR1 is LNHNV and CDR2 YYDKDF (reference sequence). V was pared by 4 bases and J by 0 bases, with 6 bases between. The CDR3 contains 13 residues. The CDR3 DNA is TGTGCCACCAGCATTCAGATGAACACTGAAGCTTTCTTT. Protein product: CATSIQMNTEAFF.

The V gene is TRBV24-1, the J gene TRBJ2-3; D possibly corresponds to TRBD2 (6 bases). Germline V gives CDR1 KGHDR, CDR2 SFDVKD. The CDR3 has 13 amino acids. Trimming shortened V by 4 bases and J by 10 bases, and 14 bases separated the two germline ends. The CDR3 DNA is TGTGCCACCAGTGAAACCCGGGACTCGGCGCAGTATTTT. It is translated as CATSETRDSAQYF.

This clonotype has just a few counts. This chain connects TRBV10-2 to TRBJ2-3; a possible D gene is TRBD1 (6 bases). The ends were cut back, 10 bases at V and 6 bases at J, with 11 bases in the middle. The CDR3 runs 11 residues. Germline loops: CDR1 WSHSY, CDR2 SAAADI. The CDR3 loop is CAIQGGDTQYF. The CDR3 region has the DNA TGCGCCATACAGGGCGGGGATACGCAGTATTTT.

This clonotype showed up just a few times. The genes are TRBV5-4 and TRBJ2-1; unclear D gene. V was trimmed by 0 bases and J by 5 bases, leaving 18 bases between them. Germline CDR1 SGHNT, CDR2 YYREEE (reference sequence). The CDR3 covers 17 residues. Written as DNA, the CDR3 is TGTGCCAGCAGCTTGGGGCCGGTGTCTTCGATCGACAATGAGCAGTTCTTC. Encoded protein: CASSLGPVSSIDNEQFF.

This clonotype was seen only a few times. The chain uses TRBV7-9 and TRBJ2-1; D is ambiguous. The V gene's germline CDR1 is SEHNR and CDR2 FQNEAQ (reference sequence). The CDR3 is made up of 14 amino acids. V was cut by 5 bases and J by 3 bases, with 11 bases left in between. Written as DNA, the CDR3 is TGTGCCAGCAGCCCCGGTCACTACTACAATGAGCAGTTCTTC. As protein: CASSPGHYYNEQFF.

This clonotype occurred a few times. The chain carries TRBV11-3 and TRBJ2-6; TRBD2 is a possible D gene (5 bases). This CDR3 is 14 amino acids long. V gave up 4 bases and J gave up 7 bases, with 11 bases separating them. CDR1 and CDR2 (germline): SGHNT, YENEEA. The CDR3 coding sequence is TGTGCCAGCAGCTCCGGGATTGATGCCAACGTCCTGACTTTC. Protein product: CASSSGIDANVLTF.

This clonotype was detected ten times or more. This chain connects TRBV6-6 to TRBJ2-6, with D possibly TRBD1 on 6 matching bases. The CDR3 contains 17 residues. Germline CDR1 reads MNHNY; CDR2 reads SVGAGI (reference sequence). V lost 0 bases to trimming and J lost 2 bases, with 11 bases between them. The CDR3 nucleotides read TGTGCCAGCAGTTACTCGATTACAGGGACTGGGGCCAACGTCCTGACTTTC. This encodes CASSYSITGTGANVLTF.

The CDR3 region is CASSQSGTSGRAVFF. CDR3 nucleotide sequence: TGTGCCAGCAGTCAATCCGGGACTAGCGGGAGGGCCGTTTTCTTC. The chain employs TRBV27 and TRBJ2-1; TRBD2 agrees at 16 bases. Trimming at V came to 5 bases and at J to 16 bases, leaving 11 bases not matched to a gene. CDR1 MNHEY and CDR2 SMNVEV come from the germline V gene (reference sequence). This CDR3 contains 15 residues.

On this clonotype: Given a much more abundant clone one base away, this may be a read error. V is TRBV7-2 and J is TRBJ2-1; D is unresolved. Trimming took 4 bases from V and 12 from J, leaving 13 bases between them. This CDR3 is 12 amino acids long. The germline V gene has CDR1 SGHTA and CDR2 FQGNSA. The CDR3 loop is CASSSGFKGQFF. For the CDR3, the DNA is TGTGCCAGCAGCTCCGGGTTTAAGGGGCAGTTCTTC.

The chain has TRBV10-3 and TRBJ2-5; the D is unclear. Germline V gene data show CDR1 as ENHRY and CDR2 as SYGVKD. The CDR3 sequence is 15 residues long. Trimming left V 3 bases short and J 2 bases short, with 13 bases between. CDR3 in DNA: TGTGCCATCAGTGATAGAGGCGGAGAACAAGAGACCCAGTACTTC. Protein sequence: CAISDRGGEQETQYF.

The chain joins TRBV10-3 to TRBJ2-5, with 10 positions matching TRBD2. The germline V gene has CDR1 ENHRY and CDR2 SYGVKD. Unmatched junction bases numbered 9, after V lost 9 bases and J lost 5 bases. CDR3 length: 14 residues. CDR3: CAIGTSVNSETQYF. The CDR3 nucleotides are TGTGCCATTGGGACTAGCGTTAATTCGGAGACCCAGTACTTC.

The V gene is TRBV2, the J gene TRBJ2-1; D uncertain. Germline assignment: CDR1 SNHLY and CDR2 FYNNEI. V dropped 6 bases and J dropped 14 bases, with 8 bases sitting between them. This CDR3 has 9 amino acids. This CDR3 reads CASSANEFF. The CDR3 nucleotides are TGTGCCAGCAGCGCTAATGAGTTCTTC. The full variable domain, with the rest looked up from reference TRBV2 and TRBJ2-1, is EPEVTQTPSHQVTQMGQEVILRCVPISNHLYFYWYRQILGQKVEFLVSFYNNEISEKSEIFDDQFSVERPDGSNFTLKIRSTKLEDSAMYFCASSANEFFGPGTRLTVL.

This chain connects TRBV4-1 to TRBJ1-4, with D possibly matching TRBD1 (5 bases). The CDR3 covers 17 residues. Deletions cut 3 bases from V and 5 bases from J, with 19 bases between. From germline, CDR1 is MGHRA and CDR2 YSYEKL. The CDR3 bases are TGCGCCAGCAGCCACGACGGGGGATCCGCGGGGAATGAAAAACTGTTTTTT. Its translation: CASSHDGGSAGNEKLFF.

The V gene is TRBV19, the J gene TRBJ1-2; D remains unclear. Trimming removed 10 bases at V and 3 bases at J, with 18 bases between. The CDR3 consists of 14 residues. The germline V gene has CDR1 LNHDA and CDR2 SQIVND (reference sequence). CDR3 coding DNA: TGTGCCACCTCAATTCTCTCCGTGGACTATGGCTACACCTTC. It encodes CATSILSVDYGYTF.

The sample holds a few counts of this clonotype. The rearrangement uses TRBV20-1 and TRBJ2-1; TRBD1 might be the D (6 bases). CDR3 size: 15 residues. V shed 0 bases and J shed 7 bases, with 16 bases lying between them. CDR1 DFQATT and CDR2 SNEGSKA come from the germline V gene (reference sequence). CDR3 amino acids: CSARDGGGRRNEQFF. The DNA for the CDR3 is TGCAGTGCTAGAGATGGGGGCGGGCGGAGAAATGAGCAGTTCTTC.

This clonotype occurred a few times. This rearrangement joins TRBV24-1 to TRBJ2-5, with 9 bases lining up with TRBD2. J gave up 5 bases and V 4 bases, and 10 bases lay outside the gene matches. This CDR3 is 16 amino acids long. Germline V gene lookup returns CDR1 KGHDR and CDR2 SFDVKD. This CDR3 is CATSDALSSGTETQYF. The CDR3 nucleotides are TGTGCCACCAGTGACGCCCTGTCTAGCGGGACGGAGACCCAGTACTTC.

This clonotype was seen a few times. CDR3 nucleotides: TGTGCCAGCAGTTTCAAGGGACTAGCGGGTCCCGGGGAGCTGTTTTTT. The encoded protein is CASSFKGLAGPGELFF. The chain couples TRBV12-3 or TRBV12-4 to TRBJ2-2; 12 nucleotides match TRBD2. J gave up 6 bases and V 3 bases, and 5 bases lay outside the gene matches. There are 16 residues in the CDR3.

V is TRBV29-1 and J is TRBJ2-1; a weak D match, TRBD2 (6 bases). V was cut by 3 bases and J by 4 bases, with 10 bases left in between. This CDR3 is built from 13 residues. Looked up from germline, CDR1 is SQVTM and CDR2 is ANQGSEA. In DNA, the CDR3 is TGCAGCGTTGATCTACGGGGGTACAATGAGCAGTTCTTC. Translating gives CSVDLRGYNEQFF.